The T cell receptor beta chain under discussion was sequenced for a study of regulatory dendritic cells for organ transplantation. Whole-study findings and limits: Mature dendritic cells appeared to drive more memory CD8+ clonal expansion than regulatory ones. Memory T cells were less diverse than naive, with memory CD8+ most oligoclonal.

The repertoire was sequenced with immunoSEQ multiplex PCR; TCRdb's copy has only in-frame clones and lacks some. The sample lists over 8,000 clones, more than 70% occurring once. Allogeneic regulatory or mature dendritic cells were co-cultured for roughly five days with CFSE-labeled sorted T cells at 1:10. FACS sorted CD4+ or CD8+ T cells into CD45RA+ naive and CD45RO+ memory. CDR1 SNHLY and CDR2 FYNNEI come from the germline V gene. Trimming took 2 bases from V and 2 from J, leaving 15 bases between them. This CDR3 is built from 16 residues. This clone has a handful of counts. Its antigen remains unidentified.

The receptor's source is a human donor in good health. Specimen: memory CD4+ T cells from blood cultured with dendritic cells. The subset is: CD45RO+ memory T cells. The chain recombines TRBV2 with TRBJ1-2, with a weak D call TRBD1 (5 bases). CDR3 protein: CASSEQAGFGNYGYTF. DNA of the CDR3: TGTGCCAGCAGTGAACAGGCAGGGTTTGGGAACTATGGCTACACCTTC.